This is a list of T cell receptor beta chains from one sample in a study of Ad26.COV2.S vaccination and SARS-CoV-2 variants. Method: immunoSEQ multiplex PCR; TCRdb's copy keeps in-frame clones and lacks some. The sample consists of a few hundred thousand clones, 80% to 90% of them appearing once. Sample: peripheral blood, taken in a trial of Ad26.COV2.S vaccine versus placebo. These receptors originate from a person aged 18 to 59 who received the Ad26.COV2.S COVID-19 vaccine or a placebo. Each CDR3 is given with its conserved first and last residue. The D gene is left open where the match is weak. Some rows mark clone size as missing; the rest say once, few, many or name a class of expanded clone.

V	size	J	D	DNA	CDR3
TRBV7-9	few	TRBJ2-7	TRBD1	TGTGCCAGCAGCTTAGCCGGGACAGTCCCCTACGAGCAGTACTTC	CASSLAGTVPYEQYF
TRBV24-1	-	TRBJ2-1	-	TGTGCCACCAGTGACTCCTCCTCGAGCTCCTACAATGAGCAGTTCTTC	CATSDSSSSSYNEQFF
TRBV9	-	TRBJ1-3	-	TGTGCCAGCAGCGTAGTGGGCAGTCGCTCTGGAAACACCATATATTTT	CASSVVGSRSGNTIYF
TRBV5-6	-	TRBJ2-5	TRBD2	TGTGCCAGCAGTCGGACTAGCGGGGGGTTTGGGGAGACCCAGTACTTC	CASSRTSGGFGETQYF
TRBV18	-	TRBJ2-1	TRBD2	TGTGCCAGCAGAAGGGCGGGAGGGCCTAGGGATGAGCAGTTCTTC	CASRRAGGPRDEQFF
TRBV28	-	TRBJ2-1	-	TGTGCCAGCAGTTTAAACCCCGAACAGGGCAATGAGCAGTTCTTC	CASSLNPEQGNEQFF
TRBV5-1	-	TRBJ1-2	-	TGCGCCAGCAGCTTAGGGCAGACCTATGGCTACACCTTC	CASSLGQTYGYTF
TRBV30	-	TRBJ2-7	-	TGTGCCTGGAGTTACTGGTCCTACGAGCAGTACTTC	CAWSYWSYEQYF
TRBV4-1	-	TRBJ1-2	-	TGCGCCAGCAGCCAACCAACAGGGTCTAACTATGGCTACACCTTC	CASSQPTGSNYGYTF
TRBV29-1	-	TRBJ2-2	TRBD2	TGCAGCGTTGGTGGAACTAGCGGGGGCGGGGAGCTGTTTTTT	CSVGGTSGGGELFF
TRBV12-5	-	TRBJ2-5	-	TGTGCTAGTGGTTTGGGGGGCCGGGAAGAGACCCAGTACTTC	CASGLGGREETQYF
TRBV9	-	TRBJ1-1	-	TGTGCCAGCAGCGTAGGCGGCACAGGGAACACTGAAGCTTTCTTT	CASSVGGTGNTEAFF
TRBV4-1	once	TRBJ2-7	-	TGCGCCAGCAGCCAAGACAGGGGCAACGAGCAGTACTTC	CASSQDRGNEQYF
TRBV7-2	-	TRBJ2-3	-	TGTGCCAGCAGCCTAGGGACGGTCACAGATACGCAGTATTTT	CASSLGTVTDTQYF
TRBV7-2	-	TRBJ2-7	TRBD2	TGTGCCAGCAGCCCCGGGACTAGCGGGTCCTACGAGCAGTACTTC	CASSPGTSGSYEQYF
TRBV7-2	-	TRBJ1-2	-	TGTGCCAGCAGCTTACCCCCCCAGGGTTATTATGGCTACACCTTC	CASSLPPQGYYGYTF
TRBV3-1/TRBV3-2	-	TRBJ2-7	TRBD1	TGTGCCAGCAGCCCGGGACAGGGAGGGTTCTACGAGCAGTACTTC	CASSPGQGGFYEQYF
TRBV4-2	many	TRBJ1-4	-	TGTGCCAGCAGCCAAGAAGGACACCCAAATGAAAAACTGTTTTTT	CASSQEGHPNEKLFF
TRBV18	-	TRBJ1-1	-	TGTGCCAGCTCACCACCGGCAGGGATGAACACTGAAGCTTTCTTT	CASSPPAGMNTEAFF
TRBV28	-	TRBJ1-1	-	TGTGCCAGCAGTCCATGGACGGTCATGAACACTGAAGCTTTCTTT	CASSPWTVMNTEAFF
TRBV2	-	TRBJ2-7	-	TGTGCCAGCAGATACGGGACCACCCCGCCCCACGAGCAGTACTTC	CASRYGTTPPHEQYF
TRBV10-3	-	TRBJ1-2	-	TGTGCCACCGGCCGGGAAATACGGTATGGCTACACCTTC	CATGREIRYGYTF
TRBV3-1/TRBV3-2	-	TRBJ2-2	-	TGTGCCAGCAGCCAAGATACAGGGCTGGACTCGACCGGGGAGCTGTTTTTT	CASSQDTGLDSTGELFF
TRBV30	few	TRBJ1-4	-	TGTGCCTTTGGCCCCCCCGTGGCTAATGAAAAACTGTTTTTT	CAFGPPVANEKLFF
TRBV7-2	-	TRBJ2-5	-	TGTGCCACCTCCTTAGGGGCGGGACAAGAGACCCAGTACTTC	CATSLGAGQETQYF
TRBV7-6	-	TRBJ1-6	-	TGTGCCAGCAGCTTAAGTATAAGTAATTCACCCCTCCACTTT	CASSLSISNSPLHF
TRBV3-1/TRBV3-2	few	TRBJ1-5	-	TGTGCCAGCAGCCAAGCGCAGGCAGGGCCAGGTCAGCCCCAGCATTTT	CASSQAQAGPGQPQHF
TRBV9	-	TRBJ1-4	-	TGTGCCAGCAGCGTAGAGATCTCGGGGGAAAAACTGTTTTTT	CASSVEISGEKLFF
TRBV6-1	-	TRBJ2-7	TRBD2	TGTGCCAGCAGTGAAACTAGCGGGAGGACCTACGAGCAGTACTTC	CASSETSGRTYEQYF
TRBV7-9	-	TRBJ1-3	-	TGTGCCAGCAGCGATATCCGGGACCTAAATGGGCTGAGCACCATATATTTT	CASSDIRDLNGLSTIYF
TRBV6-5	-	TRBJ2-2	TRBD1	TGTGCCAGCAGCGAGACAGGGCGCACCGGGGAGCTGTTTTTT	CASSETGRTGELFF
TRBV27	-	TRBJ2-3	-	TGTGCCAGCAGTTTAACGGATAGCACAGATACGCGGTATTTT	CASSLTDSTDTRYF
TRBV5-1	-	TRBJ2-1	-	TGCGCCAGCAGCTTGGATGCAGGGCTTTCCTACAATGAGCAGTTCTTC	CASSLDAGLSYNEQFF
TRBV12-5	few	TRBJ1-3	-	TGTGCTAGTGGCCCTATGGTCGGATCTGGAAACACCATATATTTT	CASGPMVGSGNTIYF
TRBV15	-	TRBJ1-5	TRBD1	TGTGCCACCAGCCCTCAAGGACAGGGGCGTCAGCCCCAGCATTTT	CATSPQGQGRQPQHF
TRBV5-6	-	TRBJ2-1	TRBD2	TGTGCCAGCAGTTCTCAAACTAGCGGAGGCTCCTACAATGAGCAGTTCTTC	CASSSQTSGGSYNEQFF
TRBV29-1	-	TRBJ2-1	-	TGCAGCGTTGAAGAGATGTTAGTTGGAAATGAGCAGTTCTTC	CSVEEMLVGNEQFF
TRBV3-1/TRBV3-2	-	TRBJ2-1	TRBD2	TGTGCCAGCAGCCAAGATCTGTGGGAGGGAGCCGACTACAATGAGCAGTTCTTC	CASSQDLWEGADYNEQFF
TRBV5-1	-	TRBJ2-3	TRBD1	TGCGCCAGCAGCGTCGGCCGGGACAGCTACACAGATACGCAGTATTTT	CASSVGRDSYTDTQYF
TRBV27	-	TRBJ1-1	-	TGTGCCAGCAGTCGCCGACCACAGGGAGGAAGCACTGAAGCTTTCTTT	CASSRRPQGGSTEAFF
TRBV5-1	-	TRBJ1-1	-	TGCGCCAGCAGCTTGAGGGGACTACTGAACACTGAAGCTTTCTTT	CASSLRGLLNTEAFF
TRBV7-8	-	TRBJ1-2	TRBD1	TGTGCCAGCAGCTTAACGACAGGGGCTGGCTACACCTTC	CASSLTTGAGYTF
TRBV5-1	-	TRBJ1-1	-	TGCGCCAGCAGTCCAGGGGCGAACACTGAAGCTTTCTTT	CASSPGANTEAFF
TRBV5-6	-	TRBJ1-2	-	TGTGCCAGCAGCAGGCGAAGAGGATCTAACTATGGCTACACCTTC	CASSRRRGSNYGYTF
TRBV6-6	-	TRBJ2-7	-	TGTGCCAGCAGTTTCGGGACAACCCTGGGAGAGCAGTACTTC	CASSFGTTLGEQYF
TRBV4-3	-	TRBJ2-7	TRBD1	TGCGCCAGCAGCCAAGATTTAGGGGGGACAGGGTCCTACGAGCAGTACTTC	CASSQDLGGTGSYEQYF
TRBV19	few	TRBJ1-5	-	TGTGCCAGTAGTATAGCTACAGTCTATCAGCCCCAGCATTTT	CASSIATVYQPQHF
TRBV18	-	TRBJ2-1	TRBD2	TGTGCCAGCTCAAACCGGGACTATCAGAATGAGCAGTTCTTC	CASSNRDYQNEQFF
TRBV10-2	-	TRBJ1-1	-	TGCGCCAGCAGTATCGCAGGGGAGAACACTGAAGCTTTCTTT	CASSIAGENTEAFF